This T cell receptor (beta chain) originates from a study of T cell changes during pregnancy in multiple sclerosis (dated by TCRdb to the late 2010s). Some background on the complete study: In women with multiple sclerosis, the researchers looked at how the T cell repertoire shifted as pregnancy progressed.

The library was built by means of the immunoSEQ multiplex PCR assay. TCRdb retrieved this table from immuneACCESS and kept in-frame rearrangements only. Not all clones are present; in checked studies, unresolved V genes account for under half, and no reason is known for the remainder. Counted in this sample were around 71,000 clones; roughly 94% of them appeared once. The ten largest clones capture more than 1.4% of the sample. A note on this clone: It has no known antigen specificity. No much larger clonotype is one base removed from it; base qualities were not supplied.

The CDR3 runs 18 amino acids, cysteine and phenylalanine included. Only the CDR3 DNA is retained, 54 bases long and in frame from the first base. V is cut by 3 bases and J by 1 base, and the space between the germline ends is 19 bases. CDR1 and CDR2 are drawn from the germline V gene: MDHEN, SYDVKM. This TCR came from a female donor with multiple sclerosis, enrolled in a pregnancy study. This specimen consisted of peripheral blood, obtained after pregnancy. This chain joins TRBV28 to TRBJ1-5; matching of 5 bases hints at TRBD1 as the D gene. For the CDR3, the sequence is CASSFALLTGVSNQPQHF. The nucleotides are TGTGCCAGCAGTTTTGCCCTATTAACGGGGGTCAGCAATCAGCCCCAGCATTTT.